Listed below are T cell receptor beta chains from one sample, sequenced in a study of human T cells and chemical hapten exposure. TCRdb redid the calling of the RACE reads with MiXCR, one entry per CDR3 protein. The table records about 48,000 distinct CDR3 sequences, 9.9% of them present only once. Specimen: whole blood, collected in connection with sensitization to the hapten diphenylcyclopropenone (DPC). Every receptor here comes from a woman in her thirties or forties with alopecia areata. Some clones in this sample may be carry-over from other donors' samples. Each CDR3 is given with its conserved first and last residue. D genes are given only for firm matches.

TRBJ1-6,-,TRBV19,CASMRTEKSPLHF
TRBJ1-4,-,TRBV7-2,CASSPEGREVEKLFF
TRBJ2-5,-,TRBV25-1,CASTRTGTQYF
TRBJ2-3,-,TRBV28,CASSPWQGSTDTQYF
TRBJ1-6,TRBD1,TRBV6-2/TRBV6-3,CASRPTGGGSPLHF
TRBJ1-6,-,TRBV3-1,CASSQETATSPLHF
TRBJ1-2,-,TRBV19,CASTARPYGYTF
TRBJ1-5,TRBD1,TRBV30,CAWSDRGGNQPQHF
TRBJ2-5,-,TRBV7-9,CASSYVSGQETQYF
TRBJ1-1,-,TRBV5-1,CASSPIVNTEAFF
TRBJ1-5,-,TRBV7-9,CASSLDSSRQPQHF
TRBJ1-2,TRBD1,TRBV20-1,CSARGETGVYGYTF
TRBJ1-5,-,TRBV4-2,CASSQGGQPQHF
TRBJ2-6,-,TRBV7-2,CASSSGTGANVLTF
TRBJ2-2,TRBD2,TRBV4-1,CASQDLAGGLVGELFF
TRBJ2-3,-,TRBV19,CASRLTRTNTDTQYF
TRBJ2-5,-,TRBV7-9,CASSLVPGDQETQYF
TRBJ2-1,-,TRBV7-3,CASSLTRRDEQFF
TRBJ1-3,-,TRBV3-1,CASSQYSGNTIYF
TRBJ2-7,-,TRBV28,CASSSTTGIAYEQYF
TRBJ1-5,-,TRBV6-2/TRBV6-3,CASSYSGLSNQPQHF
TRBJ2-7,-,TRBV2,CASSEAQTISSYEQYF
TRBJ2-7,-,TRBV4-1,CASSHKGGSSYEQYF
TRBJ1-2,TRBD1,TRBV5-6,CASSLDRTGIDTF
TRBJ1-1,-,TRBV4-2,CASSRTDMNTEAFF
TRBJ2-7,TRBD1,TRBV6-5,CASSTDRAGYEQYF
TRBJ1-2,-,TRBV6-6,CASSEQGYGGYTF
TRBJ2-1,TRBD2,TRBV6-1,CASTGTSAYNEQFF
TRBJ2-5,-,TRBV25-1,CASSERARVGTQYF
TRBJ2-5,-,TRBV2,CASSEGPFGGETQYF
TRBJ1-4,-,TRBV19,CASSAGKEKLFF
TRBJ2-3,-,TRBV11-3,CASSLEGNTQYF
TRBJ1-1,-,TRBV3-1,CASSQVSWGTEAFF
TRBJ2-2,TRBD2,TRBV7-8,CASSSHSAGGPGELFF
TRBJ1-1,-,TRBV7-9,CASSPTGAKAFF
TRBJ2-1,TRBD2,TRBV19,CASRRVAGGYNEQFF
TRBJ1-6,-,TRBV5-6,CASSFAANPRRDSPLHF
TRBJ2-3,TRBD1,TRBV7-9,CASSSPPRDRGADTQYF
TRBJ2-2,TRBD1,TRBV6-5,CASSAGTENTGELFF
TRBJ2-5,-,TRBV6-5,CASSYSSQETQYF
TRBJ2-1,-,TRBV20-1,CSPKGGYNEQFF
TRBJ2-3,-,TRBV3-1,CASSQMTGTSDF
TRBJ1-1,-,TRBV10-3,CAISGGTGMAEAFF
TRBJ2-6,-,TRBV5-4,CASTSPRFGANVLTF
TRBJ1-1,-,TRBV20-1,CSARSDHWATEAFF
TRBJ1-2,-,TRBV3-1,CASSHSLYGYTF
TRBJ1-5,-,TRBV7-8,CASSLLGSSNQPQHF
TRBJ2-5,TRBD1,TRBV18,CASSPDRGQETQYF
TRBJ2-7,-,TRBV4-3,CASSQDLQGTYEQYF
TRBJ1-2,-,TRBV5-6,CASSFVSGARRGGYTF
TRBJ1-1,-,TRBV6-5,CASSYSYLKAATEAFF
TRBJ2-3,-,TRBV6-5,CASSYSSADTQYF
TRBJ1-6,-,TRBV6-2/TRBV6-3,CASNDPDPASGSPLHF
TRBJ1-1,-,TRBV29-1,CSGFLAGTEAFF
TRBJ1-2,-,TRBV6-5,CASSYGARYGYTF
TRBJ1-6,TRBD1,TRBV5-1,CASSLETGNYNSPLHF